The 20 T cell receptor beta chains below were found in one sample sequenced in a study of cytomegalovirus exposure and HLA in healthy donors. The PCR ran on 60 Vbeta and 13 Jbeta primers. Profiled with immunoSEQ multiplex PCR; TCRdb holds only in-frame clones, not every one. The sample has about 140,000 clones, approximately 70% seen once. Sequenced sample: PBMCs. The receptors originated from a woman aged 40 to 50 in good health and CMV-seronegative.

About this clone itself: The junction and the germline gene differ at one end; a read error may be behind it. The chain has TRBV7-9 and TRBJ1-2, with TRBD1 identical over 9 bases. The CDR3 runs 15 residues. Germline V lookup: CDR1 SEHNR, CDR2 FQNEAQ (reference sequence). The CDR3 nucleotides read TGTTCCAGCAGCTTACCGGGACAGGGTAACTATGGCTACACCTTC. Protein product: CSSSLPGQGNYGYTF.

The chain has TRBV18 and TRBJ2-7, with 7 nucleotides matching TRBD1. The V segment lost 5 bases and the J segment 3 bases; nucleotides outside the gene matches: 10. This CDR3 comprises 15 residues. Germline-derived CDR1 and CDR2 are KGHSH and LQKENI. The CDR3 DNA reads as TGTGCCAGCTCAAGAGGGGCGACAGGGAACTACGAGCAGTACTTC. Translated: CASSRGATGNYEQYF.

The CDR3 protein is CASKGQGNDGYTF. The DNA of the CDR3 is TGTGCCAGCAAGGGACAGGGGAATGATGGCTACACCTTC. The chain couples TRBV6-4 to TRBJ1-2; 10 bases agree with TRBD1. The trim removed 7 bases at V and 6 bases at J, leaving 5 bases unmatched. The CDR3 covers 13 residues. Germline V gene lookup returns CDR1 MRHNA and CDR2 SNTAGT.

This clone was picked up one time. V and J are TRBV28 and TRBJ2-4, with D possibly matching TRBD2 (6 bases). CDR1 is MDHEN, CDR2 SYDVKM, per germline. The CDR3 has 19 residues. Trimming removed 5 bases at V and 4 bases at J, with 27 bases between. CDR3 in amino acids: CASSPSRDSGDGPKNIQYF. The CDR3 nucleotides are TGTGCCAGCAGTCCCTCGAGGGATTCGGGGGACGGCCCTAAAAACATTCAGTACTTC.

The chain links TRBV18 to TRBJ2-3, with 7 nucleotides matching TRBD1. The CDR3 covers 17 residues. V was pared by 6 bases and J by 0 bases, with 12 bases of the junction left unmatched. Germline values: CDR1 KGHSH, CDR2 LQKENI. CDR3 DNA: TGTGCCAGCTCGCGGACAGGAAGGGACCCTAGCACAGATACGCAGTATTTT. Amino acids: CASSRTGRDPSTDTQYF.

The rearrangement uses TRBV6-6 and TRBJ2-3; possibly TRBD1 for D (7 bases). The CDR3 has 16 amino acids. The germline V gene encodes CDR1 MNHNY and CDR2 SVGAGI (reference sequence). V lost 2 bases, J lost 7 bases, and 19 bases lay in between. In DNA form, the CDR3 reads TGTGCCAGCAGTTACCTTGATCAGGGGGGCACGAATACGCAGTATTTT. Residues: CASSYLDQGGTNTQYF.

The chain is built from TRBV28 and TRBJ1-1; weak D call: TRBD1 (6 bases). The CDR3 consists of 13 residues. V gave up 5 bases and J gave up 7 bases, with 14 bases separating them. Germline V gives CDR1 MDHEN, CDR2 SYDVKM. The CDR3 spells CASSLQGLFEAFF. The CDR3 DNA is TGTGCCAGCAGTCTACAGGGCCTTTTTGAAGCTTTCTTT. Together with reference TRBV28 and TRBJ1-1, the CDR3 gives the full variable domain: DVKVTQSSRYLVKRTGEKVFLECVQDMDHENMFWYRQDPGLGLRLIYFSYDVKMKEKGDIPEGYSVSREKKERFSLILESASTNQTSMYLCASSLQGLFEAFFGQGTRLTVV.

This clone was counted a few times. V gene TRBV4-1 combines with J gene TRBJ2-3; TRBD1 agrees at 11 bases. V shed 4 bases and J 6 bases; nucleotides not matched to a gene: 9. Per the germline V gene, CDR1 is MGHRA and CDR2 is YSYEKL. The CDR3 sequence is 16 residues long. In DNA, the CDR3 is TGCGCCAGCAGCCCATCAAAGGACAGGGGGCCGGATACGCAGTATTTT. Protein product: CASSPSKDRGPDTQYF.

This chain joins TRBV5-1 and TRBJ2-7, with D possibly being TRBD1 (6 bases). Trimming left V 2 bases short and J 6 bases short, with 15 bases between. The CDR3 is made up of 14 amino acids. Germline loops: CDR1 SGHRS, CDR2 YFSETQ. The CDR3 DNA reads as TGCGCCAGCAGCTTAAGACAGGCGTCGGGCGAGCAGTACTTC. Amino acid sequence: CASSLRQASGEQYF. Combining the CDR3 with reference TRBV5-1 and TRBJ2-7 gives the whole variable domain KAGVTQTPRYLIKTRGQQVTLSCSPISGHRSVSWYQQTPGQGLQFLFEYFSETQRNKGNFPGRFSGRQFSNSRSEMNVSTLELGDSALYLCASSLRQASGEQYFGPGTRLTVT.

This clone was observed once. The chain uses TRBV4-1 and TRBJ2-7; 9 nucleotides align to TRBD1. The trim removed 1 base at V and 5 bases at J, leaving 12 bases unmatched. Germline V gene sequence: CDR1 MGHRA, CDR2 YSYEKL. The length of the CDR3 is 17 residues. The CDR3 is CASSQVGPGQGYDEQYF. The DNA for the CDR3 is TGCGCCAGCAGCCAAGTAGGGCCGGGACAGGGATACGACGAGCAGTACTTC.

This clone showed up just once. V gene TRBV28 combines with J gene TRBJ1-5; D may be TRBD1 (5 bases). The germline V and J ends were trimmed by 7 bases and 0 bases, with 25 bases remaining between them. The CDR3 totals 19 residues. From germline, CDR1 is MDHEN and CDR2 SYDVKM. CDR3 bases: TGTGCCAGCACCGGGGGTTCGGGCCACCGGGACTTTAGCAATCAGCCCCAGCATTTT. Translation: CASTGGSGHRDFSNQPQHF.

This chain uses TRBV5-1 with TRBJ1-1; TRBD1 matches 9 bases. This CDR3 contains 16 residues. The germline V gene has CDR1 SGHRS and CDR2 YFSETQ. V was clipped by 4 bases and J by 1 base; unmatched bases: 8. DNA of the CDR3: TGCGCCAGCAGCCAAGTAGGGGGACAGGGGAACACTGAAGCTTTCTTT. Protein sequence: CASSQVGGQGNTEAFF.

The chain recombines TRBV7-2 with TRBJ1-1; D may be TRBD1 (6 bases). Germline CDR1 SGHTA, CDR2 FQGNSA. The V gene lost 4 bases and the J gene lost 4 bases, with 19 bases spanning the gap. The CDR3 has 16 amino acids. The CDR3 coding sequence is TGTGCCAGCAGCTCCGGGTTTGGTACAGGGATCACTGAAGCTTTCTTT. Translation gives CASSSGFGTGITEAFF.

This clone was found once. The V call is TRBV2, the J call TRBJ2-5; a possible D gene is TRBD1 (6 bases). The CDR3 consists of 13 residues. CDR1 and CDR2 (germline): SNHLY, FYNNEI. The V end lost 5 bases, the J end lost 2 bases, and 9 bases lay between the germline ends. The CDR3 DNA reads as TGTGCCAGCAGTTCAGGGGAACAAGAGACCCAGTACTTC. Translation gives CASSSGEQETQYF.

The V and J genes are TRBV7-5 and TRBJ2-1; TRBD2, the D gene given by the table, was not confirmed from the DNA. TRBV7-5 represents a pseudogene. The CDR3 has 11 residues. The CDR3 loop is CARRKAGEQFF. CDR3 coding DNA: TGTGCCAGACGGAAGGCGGGGGAGCAGTTCTTC.

The CDR3 nucleotides read TGCAGCGTAACCGGGACAACACTCACTGAAGCTTTCTTT. Protein sequence: CSVTGTTLTEAFF. V is TRBV29-1 and J is TRBJ1-1, with D possibly matching TRBD1 (6 bases). The CDR3 has 13 amino acids. In germline, CDR1 is SQVTM, CDR2 ANQGSEA. V was cut by 6 bases and J by 4 bases, with 15 bases left in between.

CDR3 residues: CASSKVGQGDHEQYF. In DNA form, the CDR3 reads TGTGCCAGCAGCAAAGTCGGACAGGGGGATCACGAGCAGTACTTC. This chain connects TRBV21-1 to TRBJ2-7; the D call of TRBD1 is as the table states it, not checked on the DNA. TRBV21-1 is annotated as a pseudogene. The CDR3 length is 15 residues.

The chain has TRBV25-1 and TRBJ2-2; D might be TRBD1 (6 bases). Trimming shortened V by 5 bases and J by 5 bases, and 12 bases separated the two germline ends. The germline V gene encodes CDR1 MGHDK and CDR2 SYGVNS. The length of the CDR3 is 14 residues. The CDR3 here is CASSRQVGTGELFF. The CDR3 bases are TGTGCCAGCAGTCGACAGGTGGGAACCGGGGAGCTGTTTTTT.

V gene TRBV5-1 combines with J gene TRBJ1-5; 7 bases map to TRBD1. Germline assignment: CDR1 SGHRS and CDR2 YFSETQ. The CDR3 loop spans 14 amino acids. Trimming took 0 bases from V and 6 from J; bases not matched to a gene: 3. For the CDR3, the DNA is TGCGCCAGCAGCTTGGACAGGGGTGGTCAGCCCCAGCATTTT. Protein product: CASSLDRGGQPQHF.

The chain uses TRBV10-3 and TRBJ2-2, with TRBD1 matching 9 bases. CDR3 size: 15 residues. Trimming at V came to 7 bases and at J to 1 base, leaving 4 bases not matched to a gene. CDR1 and CDR2 (germline): ENHRY, SYGVKD. CDR3: CAITPGQGNTGELFF. Written as DNA, the CDR3 is TGTGCCATCACCCCGGGACAGGGGAACACCGGGGAGCTGTTTTTT.